Shown below are 13 T cell receptor beta chains from a single sample sequenced in a study of response to subunit inactivated influenza vaccine (dated by TCRdb to the late 2010s). Libraries were constructed by RT-PCR. The sequencer listed for this sample is Illumina HiSeq 2500. Clones were called with MiXCR by TCRdb after fastp trimmed the public reads at Q25, and only in-frame beta chains were retained. Rows with one shared CDR3 protein collapse into an entry with the most common genes and DNA. The table for this sample lists roughly 520,000 distinct CDR3 sequences; about 25% of them were counted only once. Approximately 2% of the sample comes from the top ten. This sample comprised CD4+ T cells sorted from PBMCs, obtained 4 to 6 days after vaccination. All receptors derive from a man aged 45-65 years who received an inactivated influenza vaccine. Donor details come from another sample of the same person, matched by shared clones.

V is TRBV7-2 and J is TRBJ2-7; no clear D gene. Deletions cut 2 bases from V and 6 bases from J, with 5 bases between. The CDR3 extends over 11 amino acids. CDR1 is SGHTA, CDR2 FQGNSA, per germline. This CDR3 reads CASSLSVEQYF. The CDR3 DNA reads TGTGCCAGCAGCTTATCGGTCGAGCAGTACTTC.

This sequence joins TRBV6-2 or TRBV6-3 and TRBJ2-7, with no clear D. Germline V CDR1 and CDR2: MNHEY, SVGEGT. The V end was cut by 6 bases, the J end by 0 bases, with 3 bases between. This CDR3 comprises 11 residues. CDR3 sequence (DNA): TGTGCCAGCAGGCTCTCCTACGAGCAGTACTTC. Translated, it gives CASRLSYEQYF.

The rearrangement joins TRBV28 to TRBJ2-1; D is possibly TRBD1 (6 bases). Trimming cost V 5 bases and J 2 bases, with 13 bases left between them. The length of the CDR3 is 15 residues. Germline CDR1 and CDR2: MDHEN and SYDVKM. CDR3 residues: CASSPGDLPYNEQFF. DNA for the CDR3: TGTGCCAGCAGTCCAGGGGACCTGCCCTACAATGAGCAGTTCTTC.

This clonotype was seen only a few times. V is TRBV29-1 and J is TRBJ1-2, with D perhaps TRBD1 (5 bases). The CDR3 has 14 residues. V lost 0 bases to trimming and J lost 6 bases, with 14 bases between them. The V gene's germline CDR1 is SQVTM and CDR2 ANQGSEA. CDR3 sequence reads: CSVEEAGRTDGYTF. The CDR3, as DNA: TGCAGCGTTGAAGAGGCAGGGAGGACGGATGGCTACACCTTC.

The gene calls are TRBV11-2 and TRBJ2-7; 8 bases match TRBD1. Per the germline V gene, CDR1 is SGHAT and CDR2 is FQNNGV. CDR3 length: 15 residues. Unmatched junction bases numbered 4, after V lost 2 bases and J lost 1 base. CDR3 bases: TGTGCCAGCAGCTTAATCAGGGGGCGTTCCTACGAGCAGTACTTC. It specifies CASSLIRGRSYEQYF.

The gene calls are TRBV4-2 and TRBJ2-2; D not certain. With 1 base removed from V and 1 base from J, the gap between germline ends came to 7 bases. The CDR3 is made up of 15 amino acids. Germline CDR1 reads LGHNA; CDR2 reads YNFKEQ. CDR3 protein: CASSQVVGNTGELFF. The CDR3 DNA sequence: TGTGCCAGCAGCCAAGTAGTAGGGAACACCGGGGAGCTGTTTTTT.

The sample holds a few counts of this clonotype. V usage is TRBV20-1 and J usage is TRBJ2-2; 8 bases fit TRBD2. Germline CDR1 is DFQATT and CDR2 is SNEGSKA (reference sequence). The V gene end was trimmed by 6 bases and the J gene end by 3 bases; junction bases not matched to a gene: 9. This CDR3 comprises 15 residues. This chain's CDR3 is CSAQRAGGYTGELFF. CDR3 nucleotide sequence: TGCAGTGCCCAGCGGGCGGGGGGATACACCGGGGAGCTGTTTTTT.

The table lists this clonotype with a few counts. This rearrangement joins TRBV6-1 to TRBJ1-6; 9 bases align to TRBD1. V trimming: 6 bases; J trimming: 9 bases; junction bases outside the gene matches: 6. Per the germline V gene, CDR1 is MNHNS and CDR2 is SASEGT. The CDR3 covers 14 residues. The DNA of the CDR3 is TGTGCCAGCAGCACCGGGACAGGGTCTTCACCCCTCCACTTT. Translation: CASSTGTGSSPLHF.

The chain joins TRBV20-1 to TRBJ1-2; D is unresolved. The CDR3 spans 13 residues. In germline, CDR1 is DFQATT, CDR2 SNEGSKA (reference sequence). The V and J ends lost 3 bases and 7 bases respectively, with 15 bases between them. CDR3 DNA sequence: TGCAGTGCTAGGGCGGGCGGTATTCTTGGCTACACCTTC. Translating it yields CSARAGGILGYTF.

This clonotype was counted between two and nine times. This chain joins TRBV24-1 and TRBJ2-1; D unclear. This CDR3 spans 13 amino acids. Germline V gene data show CDR1 as KGHDR and CDR2 as SFDVKD. The V and J ends lost 0 bases and 4 bases respectively, with 3 bases between them. The chain's CDR3 is CATSDLWYNEQFF. In DNA form, the CDR3 reads TGTGCCACCAGTGATTTGTGGTACAATGAGCAGTTCTTC.

V and J are TRBV11-2 and TRBJ2-7, with 7 bases that match TRBD1. V was clipped by 6 bases and J by 0 bases; unmatched bases: 8. The CDR3 length is 15 residues. Germline CDR1 and CDR2: SGHAT and FQNNGV. CDR3 in DNA: TGTGCCAGCAGACTCCTCCGGGACAGCTCCTACGAGCAGTACTTC. Its translation: CASRLLRDSSYEQYF.

About this clonotype: At one of its ends the junction is not consistent with the germline gene, which may arise from a read error. The chain employs TRBV7-7 and TRBJ2-5; 8 bases align to TRBD2. Germline lookup yields CDR1 SSHAT and CDR2 FNYEAQ (reference sequence). The CDR3 has 14 residues. The CDR3 nucleotides are TGTGCTAGCAGCCCCGGACTAGCCGCGGGGACCCAGTACTTC. It codes for CASSPGLAAGTQYF.

This clonotype was counted a few times. This chain joins TRBV9 and TRBJ2-5, with 13 bases fitting TRBD2. This CDR3 has 16 residues. With 4 bases clipped from V and 2 bases from J, the junction kept 5 bases outside the gene matches. The germline V gene encodes CDR1 SGDLS and CDR2 YYNGEE. CDR3 sequence: CASSPGLAGVQETQYF. For the CDR3, the DNA is TGTGCCAGCAGCCCCGGACTAGCGGGGGTACAAGAGACCCAGTACTTC.